These T cell receptor beta chains were read from a single sample in a study of blood T cell repertoires in COVID-19. This table comes from immunoSEQ multiplex PCR, and its TCRdb copy is limited to in-frame clones, with some not included. The sample lists 80,000 to 100,000 clones; about 85% were seen once. The sample consisted of peripheral blood. The receptors originated from a man between 65 and 85 years old with acute or convalescent COVID-19. CDR3s include the opening cysteine and the closing phenylalanine or tryptophan.

CDR3aa | j_gene | v_gene | len
CSVGGGKADTGELFF | TRBJ2-2 | TRBV29-1 | 15
CASSLSRISGNTIYF | TRBJ1-3 | TRBV5-5 | 15
CASRTQGAGNEQFF | TRBJ2-1 | TRBV2 | 14
CASSLLGGQRYTF | TRBJ1-2 | TRBV28 | 13
CASSPPGNTEAFF | TRBJ1-1 | TRBV6-5 | 13
CASSSHLGAEEFF | TRBJ2-1 | TRBV7-3 | 13
CASSLNGGAYNEQFF | TRBJ2-1 | TRBV11-2 | 15
CASTVTSGGTNTGELFF | TRBJ2-2 | TRBV2 | 17
CASSLFKESGYTF | TRBJ1-2 | TRBV27 | 13
CSVARDYGYTF | TRBJ1-2 | TRBV29-1 | 11
CASSYSAGQNSPLHF | TRBJ1-6 | TRBV6-5 | 15
CASSSSGWDYGYTF | TRBJ1-2 | TRBV7-2 | 14
CASSVQQSNSPLHF | TRBJ1-6 | TRBV9 | 14
CASSVQVSYEQYF | TRBJ2-7 | TRBV6-5 | 13
CATSRGGSFLYGYTF | TRBJ1-2 | TRBV15 | 15
CASSQDPRQSAQYEQYF | TRBJ2-7 | TRBV4-2 | 17
CASSLESGDTGELFF | TRBJ2-2 | TRBV5-4 | 15
CASGTGGLYGYTF | TRBJ1-2 | TRBV30 | 13
CASSQQPDDRVYGYTF | TRBJ1-2 | TRBV4-1 | 16